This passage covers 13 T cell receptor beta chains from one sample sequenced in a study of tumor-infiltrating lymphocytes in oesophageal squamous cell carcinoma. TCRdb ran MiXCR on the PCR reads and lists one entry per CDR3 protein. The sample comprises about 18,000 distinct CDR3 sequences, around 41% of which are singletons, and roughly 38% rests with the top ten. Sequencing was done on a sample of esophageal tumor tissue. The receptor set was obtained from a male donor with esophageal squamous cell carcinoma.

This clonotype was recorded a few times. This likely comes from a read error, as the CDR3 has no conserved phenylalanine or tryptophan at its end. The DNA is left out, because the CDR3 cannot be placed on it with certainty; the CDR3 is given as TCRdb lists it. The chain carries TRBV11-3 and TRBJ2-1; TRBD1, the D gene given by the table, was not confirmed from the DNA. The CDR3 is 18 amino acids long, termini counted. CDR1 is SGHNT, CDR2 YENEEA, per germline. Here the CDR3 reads CASSLDPQDGAYEQYFGN.

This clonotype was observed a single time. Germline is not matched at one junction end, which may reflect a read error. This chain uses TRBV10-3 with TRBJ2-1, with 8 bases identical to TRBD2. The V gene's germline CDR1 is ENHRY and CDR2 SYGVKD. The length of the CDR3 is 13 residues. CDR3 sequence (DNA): TGTGCCATCAGTGAACGCGGGGGGACACCCCTCCACTTC. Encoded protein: CAISERGGTPLHF.

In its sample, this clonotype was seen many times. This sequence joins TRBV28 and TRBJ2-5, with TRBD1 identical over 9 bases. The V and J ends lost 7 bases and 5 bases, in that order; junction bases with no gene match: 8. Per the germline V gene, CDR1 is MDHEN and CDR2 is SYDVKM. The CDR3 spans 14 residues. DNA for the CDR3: TGTGCCAGCAACATCAGGACAGGGGAGGAGACCCAGTACTTC. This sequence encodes CASNIRTGEETQYF.

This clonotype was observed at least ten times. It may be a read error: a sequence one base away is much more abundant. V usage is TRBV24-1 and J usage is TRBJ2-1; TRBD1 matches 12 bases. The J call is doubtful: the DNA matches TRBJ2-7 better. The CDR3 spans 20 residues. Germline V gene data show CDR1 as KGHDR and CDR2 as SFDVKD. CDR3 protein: CATSDPGTGGAIGSYNEQYF. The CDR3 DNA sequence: TGTGCCACCAGTGACCCCGGGACAGGGGGCGCGATTGGCTCCTACAATGAGCAGTACTTC.

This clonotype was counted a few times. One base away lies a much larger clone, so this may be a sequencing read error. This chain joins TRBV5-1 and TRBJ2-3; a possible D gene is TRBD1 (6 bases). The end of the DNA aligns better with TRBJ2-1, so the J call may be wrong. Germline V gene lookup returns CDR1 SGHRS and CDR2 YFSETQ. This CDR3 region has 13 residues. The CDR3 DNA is TGCGCCAGCAGCGTTCCACAGGGCTCCGAGCAGTTCTTC. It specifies CASSVPQGSEQFF.

The CDR3 DNA sequence: TGTGCCAGCAGCGTAGATAGCCGACGGGGGTACGAGCAGTACTTC. It is translated as CASSVDSRRGYEQYF. This chain uses TRBV9 with TRBJ2-1, with D perhaps matching TRBD2 (6 bases). The J call is doubtful: the DNA matches TRBJ2-7 better. In germline, CDR1 is SGDLS, CDR2 YYNGEE. The CDR3 totals 15 residues.

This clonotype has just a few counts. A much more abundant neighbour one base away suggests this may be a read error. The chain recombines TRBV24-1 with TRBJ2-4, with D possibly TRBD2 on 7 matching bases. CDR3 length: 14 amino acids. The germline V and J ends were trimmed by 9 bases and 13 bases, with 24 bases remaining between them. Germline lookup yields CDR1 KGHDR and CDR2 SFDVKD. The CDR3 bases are TGTGCCACCGGCGGGCTGAGCGGGGACAATGAGCAGTACTTC. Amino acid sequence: CATGGLSGDNEQYF.

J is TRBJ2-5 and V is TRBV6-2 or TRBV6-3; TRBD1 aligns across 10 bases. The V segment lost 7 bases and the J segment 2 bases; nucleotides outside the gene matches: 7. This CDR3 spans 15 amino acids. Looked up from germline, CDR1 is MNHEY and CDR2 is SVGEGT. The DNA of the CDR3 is TGTGCCAGCACCCCGGGACAGGGGACTCAAGAGACCCAGTACTTC. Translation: CASTPGQGTQETQYF.

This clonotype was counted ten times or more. The CDR3 DNA reads TGTGCCAGCAGCTTAAACAGGGGCCCCTACGAGCAGTACTTC. Translated, it gives CASSLNRGPYEQYF. V usage is TRBV7-2 and J usage is TRBJ2-5; 7 bases align to TRBD1. The J call is uncertain, as TRBJ2-7 better fits the DNA end. The CDR3 has 14 amino acids. Germline CDR1 reads SGHTA; CDR2 reads FQGNSA.

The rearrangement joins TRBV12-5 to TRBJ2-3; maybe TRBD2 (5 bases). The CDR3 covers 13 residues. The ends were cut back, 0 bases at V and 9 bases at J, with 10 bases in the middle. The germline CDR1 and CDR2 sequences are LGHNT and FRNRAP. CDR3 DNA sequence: TGTGCTAGTGGTTTGGTACTAGGCCCCACGCAGTATTTT. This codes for CASGLVLGPTQYF.

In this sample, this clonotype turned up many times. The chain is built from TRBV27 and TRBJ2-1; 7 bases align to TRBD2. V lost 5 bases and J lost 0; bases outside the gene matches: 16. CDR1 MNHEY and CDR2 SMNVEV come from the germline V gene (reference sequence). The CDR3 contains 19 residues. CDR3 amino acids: CASSARGPRGGSSYNEQFF. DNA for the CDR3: TGTGCCAGCAGTGCGCGGGGCCCTAGGGGCGGGAGCTCCTACAATGAGCAGTTCTTC.

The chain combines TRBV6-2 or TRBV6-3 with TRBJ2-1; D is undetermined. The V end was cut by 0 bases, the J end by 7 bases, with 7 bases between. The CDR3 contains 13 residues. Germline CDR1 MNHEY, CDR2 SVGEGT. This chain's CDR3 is CASSYSIKNEQFF. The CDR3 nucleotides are TGTGCCAGCAGTTACTCGATCAAAAATGAGCAGTTCTTC.

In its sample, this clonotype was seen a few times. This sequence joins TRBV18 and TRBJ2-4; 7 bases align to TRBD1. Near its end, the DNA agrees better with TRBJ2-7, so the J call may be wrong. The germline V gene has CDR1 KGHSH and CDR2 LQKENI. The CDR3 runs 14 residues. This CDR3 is CASSPGQRRAEQYF. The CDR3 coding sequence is TGTGCCAGCTCACCGGGACAGCGACGGGCCGAGCAGTACTTC.